This record covers a single T cell receptor beta chain. In its sample, this clonotype was seen many times. Its antigen is not yet known. It has no much larger one-base neighbor in the sample; base qualities were not kept. Libraries came from RT-PCR. The run used an Illumina HiSeq 2500. TCRdb cleaned the public reads at Q25 with fastp, built clones with MiXCR and kept in-frame beta chains. Here each entry gathers all rows of one CDR3 protein and keeps the most common genes and DNA. This sample comprises 400,000 to 650,000 distinct CDR3 sequences, approximately 7.3% of them detected only once. Approximately 14% of the sample belongs to the ten largest clones. The sample originates from a study of response to subunit inactivated influenza vaccine (dated by TCRdb to the late 2010s). The study in broad terms: The study used deep quantitative T cell receptor repertoire profiling to track responses to a trivalent subunit inactivated influenza vaccine. The research as a whole found: The authors suggested that each seasonal influenza vaccination may recruit only a limited number of new T cells.

This TCR came from a man aged 50-75 years who received an inactivated influenza vaccine. Donor details come from another sample of the same person, matched by shared clones. The sample consisted of PBMCs from blood, taken roughly 24 months after vaccination.

The CDR3 here reads CASSLDRTSYEQYF. The DNA is as follows: TGCGCCAGCAGCTTGGACAGGACTTCCTACGAGCAGTACTTC. The chain links TRBV5-1 with TRBJ2-7; the D call is possibly TRBD1 or TRBD2, each sharing 5 bases. The germline V gene gives CDR1 as SGHRS and CDR2 as YFSETQ. The CDR3 covers 14 residues, taking in both the cysteine and the phenylalanine. This entry keeps only the CDR3 DNA: 42 bases, framed from base 1. The junction shows trimming of 0 bases on V and 1 base on J, plus 8 bases between the germline ends.